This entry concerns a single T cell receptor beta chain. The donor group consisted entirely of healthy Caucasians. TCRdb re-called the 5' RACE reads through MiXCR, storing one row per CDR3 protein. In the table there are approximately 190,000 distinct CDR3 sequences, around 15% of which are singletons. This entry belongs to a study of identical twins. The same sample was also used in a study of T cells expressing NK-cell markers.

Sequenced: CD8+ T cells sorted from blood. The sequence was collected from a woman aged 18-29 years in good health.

CDR3 amino acids: CSARDTGTQYF. DNA of the CDR3: TGCAGTGCTAGAGATACAGGGACCCAGTACTTC. This sequence joins TRBV20-1 and TRBJ2-5, with D possibly being TRBD1 (5 bases). The V end lost 0 bases, the J end lost 7 bases, and 6 bases lay between the germline ends. The CDR3 has 11 amino acids. CDR1 is DFQATT and CDR2 is SNEGSKA in the germline V gene (reference sequence).